One sample yielded the 11 T cell receptor beta chains listed below, sequenced in a study of T cell repertoires in cytomegalovirus infection. The antigens of these receptors remain unknown. MiXCR was run by TCRdb on the reads, yielding one entry per CDR3 protein. The sample contains roughly 730,000 distinct CDR3 sequences, around a third of which appear only once. The sequenced sample was cultured PBMCs, obtained from culture after CMV antigen stimulation. These receptors originate from a human donor in good health (CMV status not recorded). Some clones in this sample may be carry-over from other donors' samples.

This clonotype was seen a few times. This CDR3 is CATSRLGVYEQYF. As DNA, the CDR3 is TGTGCCACCAGCCGCCTTGGAGTCTACGAGCAGTACTTC. The chain carries TRBV15 and TRBJ2-7; D is unclear. Between the trimmed V and J ends, which lost 5 bases and 3 bases, there was a span of 11 bases. The CDR3 contains 13 residues. Germline CDR1 is LNHNV and CDR2 is YYDKDF (reference sequence).

V is TRBV20-1 and J is TRBJ1-2; maybe TRBD1 (5 bases). Looked up from germline, CDR1 is DFQATT and CDR2 is SNEGSKA (reference sequence). The CDR3 consists of 12 residues. The germline V and J ends were trimmed by 6 bases and 3 bases, with 11 bases remaining between them. The CDR3 region is CSAPMGDYGYTF. CDR3 coding DNA: TGCAGTGCCCCTATGGGGGACTATGGCTACACCTTC.

This clonotype has at least ten counts. The junction and the germline gene differ at one end; a read error may be behind it. The gene calls are TRBV7-8 and TRBJ2-5, with a tentative D call TRBD2 (5 bases). The CDR3 consists of 14 residues. The germline V gene has CDR1 SGHVS and CDR2 FQNEAQ. In nucleotides, the CDR3 is TGTGCCAGCAGCCTAGCCGTAGCGTGGGAGACCCAGTACTTC. Translating it yields CASSLAVAWETQYF.

This clonotype was seen a few times. The genes are TRBV7-8 and TRBJ1-2; D may be TRBD1 (6 bases). The V and J ends lost 4 bases and 5 bases respectively, with 26 bases between them. Per the germline V gene, CDR1 is SGHVS and CDR2 is FQNEAQ. CDR3 length: 18 residues. CDR3 sequence reads: CASSSRGGQWAVGYGYTF. The CDR3 DNA reads TGTGCCAGCAGCTCACGGGGGGGCCAGTGGGCGGTTGGGTATGGCTACACCTTC.

This clonotype was detected a few times. CDR3 sequence: CASSLTENEQFF. The CDR3 bases are TGTGCCAGCAGCCTCACTGAGAATGAGCAGTTCTTC. The chain employs TRBV7-9 and TRBJ2-1; no firm D call. CDR3 length: 12 residues. The V gene lost 5 bases and the J gene lost 7 bases, with 9 bases spanning the gap. Germline V gene lookup returns CDR1 SEHNR and CDR2 FQNEAQ (reference sequence).

V gene TRBV12-3 or TRBV12-4 combines with J gene TRBJ2-7; the D gene is possibly TRBD2 (5 bases). V was trimmed by 6 bases and J by 4 bases, leaving 16 bases between them. The CDR3 length is 14 residues. The CDR3 region is CASSSGAPGYEQYF. DNA of the CDR3: TGTGCCAGCAGCTCCGGCGCCCCGGGGTACGAGCAGTACTTC.

In its sample, this clonotype was seen many times. The CDR3 is CASSTGPGNTIYF. The DNA of the CDR3 is TGTGCCAGCAGTACAGGGCCTGGAAACACCATATATTTT. V gene TRBV7-2 combines with J gene TRBJ1-3; tentative D call: TRBD1 (6 bases). Looked up from germline, CDR1 is SGHTA and CDR2 is FQGNSA. The CDR3 has 13 residues. Trimming cost V 6 bases and J 2 bases, with 8 bases left between them.

The chain combines TRBV7-2 with TRBJ1-3, with D maybe TRBD1 (5 bases). This CDR3 has 15 residues. The germline CDR1 and CDR2 sequences are SGHTA and FQGNSA. The germline V and J ends were trimmed by 1 base and 2 bases, with 9 bases remaining between them. CDR3 sequence reads: CASSLDPGTGNTIYF. DNA of the CDR3: TGTGCCAGCAGCTTAGACCCAGGGACTGGAAACACCATATATTTT.

The chain combines TRBV6-2 or TRBV6-3 with TRBJ2-2, with 8 bases aligning to TRBD2. CDR3 length: 17 amino acids. J gave up 5 bases and V 5 bases, and 13 bases lay outside the gene matches. In germline, CDR1 is MNHEY, CDR2 SVGEGT. The CDR3 reads CASSRYAGTSGTGELFF. For the CDR3, the DNA is TGTGCCAGCAGTCGCTACGCCGGGACTAGTGGGACCGGGGAGCTGTTTTTT.

The rearrangement joins TRBV5-4 to TRBJ2-7, with D possibly being TRBD2 (7 bases). The CDR3 totals 15 residues. With 2 bases removed from V and 2 bases from J, the gap between germline ends came to 14 bases. The germline V gene has CDR1 SGHNT and CDR2 YYREEE (reference sequence). CDR3 nucleotide sequence: TGTGCCAGCAGCTTAACAGGGAGGGCGGCCTACGAGCAGTACTTC. Its protein product is CASSLTGRAAYEQYF.

This chain connects TRBV20-1 to TRBJ1-6; 7 positions agree with TRBD1. CDR1 DFQATT and CDR2 SNEGSKA come from the germline V gene (reference sequence). V gave up 2 bases and J gave up 8 bases; unmatched junction bases: 3. The CDR3 length is 13 residues. In DNA form, the CDR3 reads TGCAGTGCTAGACGAGACAGGGATTCACCCCTCCACTTT. Protein: CSARRDRDSPLHF.